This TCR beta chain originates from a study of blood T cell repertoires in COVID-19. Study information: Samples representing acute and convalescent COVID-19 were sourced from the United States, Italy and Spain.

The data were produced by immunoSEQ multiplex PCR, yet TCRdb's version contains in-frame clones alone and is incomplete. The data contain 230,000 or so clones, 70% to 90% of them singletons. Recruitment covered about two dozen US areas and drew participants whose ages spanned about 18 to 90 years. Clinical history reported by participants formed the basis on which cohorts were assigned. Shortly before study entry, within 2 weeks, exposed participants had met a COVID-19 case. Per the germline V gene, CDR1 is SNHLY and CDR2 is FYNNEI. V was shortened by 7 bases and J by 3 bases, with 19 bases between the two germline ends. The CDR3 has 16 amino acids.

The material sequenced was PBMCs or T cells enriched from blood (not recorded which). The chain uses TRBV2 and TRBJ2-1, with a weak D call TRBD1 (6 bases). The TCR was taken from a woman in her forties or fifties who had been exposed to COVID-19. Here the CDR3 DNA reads TGTGCCAGCATCCCCCTCCGCCAGGGGCGCTACAATGAGCAGTTCTTC. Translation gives CASIPLRQGRYNEQFF. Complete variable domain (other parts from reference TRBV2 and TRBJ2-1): EPEVTQTPSHQVTQMGQEVILRCVPISNHLYFYWYRQILGQKVEFLVSFYNNEISEKSEIFDDQFSVERPDGSNFTLKIRSTKLEDSAMYFCASIPLRQGRYNEQFFGPGTRLTVL.